The 9 T cell receptor beta chains below were found in one sample sequenced in a study of cytomegalovirus exposure and HLA in healthy donors. Vbeta (60) and Jbeta (13) primers were used in the PCR. Only in-frame clones appear in the TCRdb table, and some are missing; sequencing was by immunoSEQ multiplex PCR. The sample yields 100,000 to 150,000 clones, about two thirds seen once. Input material: PBMCs. Every receptor here comes from an older woman in good health and CMV-seropositive.

This clone was seen a handful of times. V usage is TRBV11-2 and J usage is TRBJ2-1; 9 nucleotides line up with TRBD2. This CDR3 spans 16 amino acids. V dropped 3 bases and J dropped 4; count of bases not matched to a gene: 7. The germline V gene has CDR1 SGHAT and CDR2 FQNNGV. The CDR3 DNA follows: TGTGCCAGCAGCTTTCCTAGCGGGGTTGGTTACAATGAGCAGTTCTTC. Amino acid sequence: CASSFPSGVGYNEQFF.

V is TRBV2 and J is TRBJ2-1, with 7 bases lining up with TRBD1. This CDR3 contains 13 residues. Germline loops: CDR1 SNHLY, CDR2 FYNNEI. Losses at the gene ends were 7 bases for V and 5 bases for J; bases not matched to a gene: 5. The CDR3, as DNA: TGTGCCAGCAAGAGGGACAGAAACAATGAGCAGTTCTTC. Protein sequence: CASKRDRNNEQFF.

The rearrangement uses TRBV6-1 and TRBJ1-4; 8 bases match TRBD1. Germline trimming cut 3 bases from V and 5 bases from J; bases unmatched to any gene: 5. The V gene's germline CDR1 is MNHNS and CDR2 SASEGT. This CDR3 spans 15 amino acids. This chain's CDR3 is CASSDLRGRNEKLFF. CDR3 nucleotides: TGTGCCAGCAGTGACCTCAGGGGGCGCAATGAAAAACTGTTTTTT.

A few counts support this clone. This rearrangement joins TRBV10-3 to TRBJ2-5; D is perhaps TRBD1 (6 bases). The V end lost 3 bases, the J end lost 5 bases, and 13 bases lay between the germline ends. CDR3 length: 14 residues. Germline V gives CDR1 ENHRY, CDR2 SYGVKD. CDR3 protein: CAISDRGMGETQYF. The CDR3 nucleotides are TGTGCCATCAGTGATAGGGGGATGGGCGAGACCCAGTACTTC.

The chain has TRBV4-1 and TRBJ2-7; a weak D match, TRBD1 (5 bases). V was cut by 4 bases and J by 3 bases, with 16 bases left in between. CDR3 length equals 15 residues. Germline CDR1 and CDR2: MGHRA and YSYEKL. The CDR3 spells CASSRSGPLNYEQYF. The CDR3, as DNA: TGCGCCAGCAGCCGGTCAGGGCCGCTGAACTACGAGCAGTACTTC.

This clone came up a few times. This sequence joins TRBV5-1 and TRBJ1-2, with D unclear. Germline V gives CDR1 SGHRS, CDR2 YFSETQ. The V end was cut by 2 bases, the J end by 8 bases, with 19 bases between. There are 15 residues in the CDR3. The chain's CDR3 is CASSFERMGYRGYTF. DNA for the CDR3: TGCGCCAGCAGCTTCGAGCGTATGGGTTATCGGGGCTACACCTTC. The full variable domain, rest sourced from reference TRBV5-1 and TRBJ1-2, is KAGVTQTPRYLIKTRGQQVTLSCSPISGHRSVSWYQQTPGQGLQFLFEYFSETQRNKGNFPGRFSGRQFSNSRSEMNVSTLELGDSALYLCASSFERMGYRGYTFGSGTRLTVV.

Turning to this clone: The junction departs from germline at one end; a sequencing error may be responsible. The rearrangement joins TRBV7-9 to TRBJ1-4, with 7 bases fitting TRBD1. Germline V CDR1 and CDR2: SEHNR, FQNEAQ (reference sequence). The CDR3 covers 11 residues. CDR3 protein: CSSSLGQVQFF. CDR3 DNA: TGTTCCAGCAGCTTAGGACAGGTCCAGTTTTTT.

The chain recombines TRBV19 with TRBJ2-5; D is unresolved. Trimming removed 5 bases at V and 1 base at J, with 11 bases between. Germline V gene lookup returns CDR1 LNHDA and CDR2 SQIVND (reference sequence). The CDR3 sequence is 14 residues long. The CDR3: CASSLGPGQETQYF. In DNA, the CDR3 is TGTGCCAGTAGTTTGGGCCCAGGCCAAGAGACCCAGTACTTC. Full variable domain (missing parts from reference TRBV19 and TRBJ2-5): DGGITQSPKYLFRKEGQNVTLSCEQNLNHDAMYWYRQDPGQGLRLIYYSQIVNDFQKGDIAEGYSVSREKKESFPLTVTSAQKNPTAFYLCASSLGPGQETQYFGPGTRLLVL.

The chain joins TRBV15 to TRBJ1-2; tentative D call: TRBD1 (6 bases). Trimming removed 3 bases at V and 4 bases at J, with 12 bases between. CDR1 and CDR2 (germline): LNHNV, YYDKDF (reference sequence). The CDR3 loop spans 14 amino acids. This CDR3 is CATSRETGLYGYTF. CDR3 nucleotides: TGTGCCACCAGCAGGGAAACAGGGCTCTATGGCTACACCTTC.